The clone carrying this T cell receptor (beta chain) is a singleton in its sample. The sample belongs to a study of cytomegalovirus exposure and HLA in healthy donors. In the PCR, 60 Vbeta and 13 Jbeta primers were used. Using immunoSEQ multiplex PCR, the repertoire was profiled, and TCRdb retains in-frame clones only, with some absent. The table shows fewer than 250,000 clones, with approximately 80% occurring only once. CDR3 length: 14 residues. CDR1 SGHNT and CDR2 YENEEA come from the germline V gene. With 4 bases removed from V and 4 bases from J, the gap between germline ends came to 11 bases. The rearrangement links TRBV11-3 to TRBJ2-1, with a possible D match to TRBD1 (6 bases). Sequenced input: PBMCs. The receptor's source is a girl between 10 and 17 years old in good health and CMV-seronegative. CDR3 in amino acids: CASSSGTNYNEQFF. The CDR3 region has the DNA TGTGCCAGCAGCTCAGGGACAAATTACAATGAGCAGTTCTTC.